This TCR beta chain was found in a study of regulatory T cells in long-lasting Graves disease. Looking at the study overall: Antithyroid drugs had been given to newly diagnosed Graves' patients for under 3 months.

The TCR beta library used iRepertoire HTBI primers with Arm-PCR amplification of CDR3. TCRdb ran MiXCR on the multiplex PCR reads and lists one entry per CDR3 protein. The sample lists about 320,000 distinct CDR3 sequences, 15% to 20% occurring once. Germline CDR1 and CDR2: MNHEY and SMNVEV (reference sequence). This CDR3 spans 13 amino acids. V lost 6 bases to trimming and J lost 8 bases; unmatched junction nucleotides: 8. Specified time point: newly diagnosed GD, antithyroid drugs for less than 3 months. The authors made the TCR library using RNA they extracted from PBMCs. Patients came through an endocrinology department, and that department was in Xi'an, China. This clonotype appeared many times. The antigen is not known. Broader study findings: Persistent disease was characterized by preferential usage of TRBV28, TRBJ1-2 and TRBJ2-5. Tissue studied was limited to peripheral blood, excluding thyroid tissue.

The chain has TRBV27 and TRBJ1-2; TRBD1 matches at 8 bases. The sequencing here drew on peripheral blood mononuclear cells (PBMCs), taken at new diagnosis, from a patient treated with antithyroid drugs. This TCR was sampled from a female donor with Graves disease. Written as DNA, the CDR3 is TGTGCCAGCAGCTTCCAGGGGGCGGGAGGCTACACCTTC. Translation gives CASSFQGAGGYTF.